The rows below give T cell receptor beta chains drawn from one sample of a study of blood T cell repertoires in COVID-19. Here immunoSEQ multiplex PCR was the method, and the copy in TCRdb shows in-frame clones only, minus some. The sample lists under 250,000 clones; 84% were seen once. The sample taken for sequencing was peripheral blood. The receptors here all came from a man in his forties or fifties with acute or convalescent COVID-19. Each CDR3 is given with its conserved first and last residue. The D gene is left open where the match is weak. A row's size may be missing; if present it is once, few, many or a size class.

v_gene	d_gene	j_gene	abundance	CDR3aa	CDR3nt
TRBV19	TRBD1	TRBJ1-2	NA	CASISGQGAGDAAIGHYGYTF	TGTGCCAGTATTTCGGGACAGGGGGCGGGCGACGCAGCTATCGGCCACTATGGCTACACCTTC
TRBV28	NA	TRBJ2-5	NA	CASRRQALELQETQYF	TGTGCCAGCAGGAGACAGGCTCTAGAGTTACAAGAGACCCAGTACTTC
TRBV4-1	NA	TRBJ1-5	NA	CASSQDGRGEQPQHF	TGCGCCAGCAGCCAAGATGGCAGGGGCGAACAGCCCCAGCATTTT
TRBV3-1/TRBV3-2	TRBD2	TRBJ2-2	once	CASSQVALAGVGELFF	TGTGCCAGCAGCCAAGTCGCACTAGCGGGAGTCGGGGAGCTGTTTTTT
TRBV29-1	NA	TRBJ2-2	NA	CSVEAGTPNTGELFF	TGCAGCGTTGAGGCCGGGACACCGAACACCGGGGAGCTGTTTTTT
TRBV18	NA	TRBJ2-4	NA	CASSPPGAPINIQYF	TGTGCCAGCTCACCGCCGGGAGCCCCAATTAACATTCAGTACTTC
TRBV19	TRBD2	TRBJ2-1	few	CASSMIAGGNEQFF	TGTGCCAGTAGTATGATAGCGGGGGGCAATGAGCAGTTCTTC
TRBV28	NA	TRBJ2-1	NA	CASSSPTAGTYNEQFF	TGTGCCAGCAGTTCCCCAACGGCAGGGACCTACAATGAGCAGTTCTTC
TRBV7-6	TRBD1	TRBJ1-2	NA	CASSPAGTGGGYGYTF	TGTGCCAGCAGCCCAGCCGGGACAGGGGGCGGGTATGGCTACACCTTC
TRBV12-3/TRBV12-4	NA	TRBJ1-2	NA	CASSILANYGYTF	TGTGCCAGCAGTATCTTAGCTAACTATGGCTACACCTTC
TRBV29-1	NA	TRBJ2-1	NA	CSVVQGSVGIIFFNEQFF	TGCAGCGTTGTCCAGGGTTCGGTGGGAATCATTTTCTTTAATGAGCAGTTCTTC
TRBV30	NA	TRBJ1-5	few	CAWSLSSNQPQHF	TGTGCCTGGAGTCTTAGTAGCAATCAGCCCCAGCATTTT
TRBV6-5	TRBD1	TRBJ1-2	NA	CASSRKGGADYGYTF	TGTGCCAGCAGTCGTAAAGGGGGCGCAGACTATGGCTACACCTTC
TRBV7-9	NA	TRBJ1-2	NA	CASSLGRAGYGYTF	TGTGCCAGCAGCTTAGGGAGGGCTGGCTATGGCTACACCTTC
TRBV19	TRBD1	TRBJ1-5	NA	CASSIGQGGMAQHF	TGTGCCAGTAGTATCGGACAGGGGGGTATGGCCCAGCATTTT
TRBV7-3	TRBD1	TRBJ2-3	NA	CASSRGTGGTDTQYF	TGTGCCAGCAGCCGAGGGACAGGGGGCACAGATACGCAGTATTTT
TRBV28	NA	TRBJ1-1	once	CASSSRGAAFF	TGTGCCAGCAGTTCTCGGGGAGCAGCTTTCTTT
TRBV2	NA	TRBJ1-5	once	CASRPNQQGGSNQPQHF	TGTGCCAGCAGACCAAACCAACAGGGTGGAAGCAATCAGCCCCAGCATTTT
TRBV2	TRBD1	TRBJ1-4	NA	CASRAQGAINEKLFF	TGTGCCAGCAGGGCCCAGGGGGCTATTAATGAAAAACTGTTTTTT
TRBV12-3/TRBV12-4	NA	TRBJ2-3	once	CASRISGEDTQYF	TGTGCCAGCAGAATTAGCGGCGAAGATACGCAGTATTTT
TRBV19	TRBD1	TRBJ1-2	NA	CASSLRTGLIYGYTF	TGTGCCAGTAGCCTTAGGACAGGGCTGATCTATGGCTACACCTTC
TRBV5-1	NA	TRBJ1-1	NA	CASSLSGGEADEAFF	TGCGCCAGCAGCTTGTCCGGGGGGGAGGCTGATGAAGCTTTCTTT
TRBV24-1	TRBD2	TRBJ2-1	NA	CATSAGTSGGAPYNEQFF	TGTGCCACCAGTGCCGGGACTAGCGGGGGGGCGCCCTACAATGAGCAGTTCTTC
TRBV5-1	TRBD1	TRBJ1-1	NA	CASGRDRANTEAFF	TGCGCCAGCGGAAGGGACAGAGCGAACACTGAAGCTTTCTTT
TRBV21-1	NA	TRBJ1-5	NA	CASSKAGGINQPQHF	TGTGCCAGCAGCAAAGCAGGAGGGATCAATCAGCCCCAGCATTTT
TRBV6-5	TRBD1	TRBJ2-5	NA	CAVGQVQETQYF	TGTGCCGTCGGACAGGTTCAGGAGACCCAGTACTTC
TRBV10-2	NA	TRBJ2-1	NA	CASSVVRVFEQFF	TGCGCCAGCAGTGTTGTGCGCGTGTTTGAGCAGTTCTTC
TRBV7-8	NA	TRBJ2-3	NA	CASSPGKDTQYF	TGTGCCAGCAGCCCCGGGAAAGATACGCAGTATTTT
TRBV5-1	NA	TRBJ1-4	NA	CATRMGRQNEKLFF	TGCGCCACCAGGATGGGGAGACAAAATGAAAAACTGTTTTTT
TRBV10-3	TRBD1	TRBJ1-6	NA	CATRQGEDNSPLHF	TGTGCCACCCGACAGGGGGAGGATAATTCACCCCTCCACTTT
TRBV28	TRBD1	TRBJ1-5	NA	CATVTGGENQPQHF	TGTGCCACGGTGACAGGGGGGGAGAATCAGCCCCAGCATTTT
TRBV10-3	NA	TRBJ2-1	NA	CAISDPLDEQFF	TGTGCCATCAGTGACCCCCTCGATGAGCAGTTCTTC
TRBV5-1	NA	TRBJ2-7	NA	CASSPRPSLGSYEQYF	TGCGCCAGCAGCCCACGCCCTTCCCTAGGATCCTACGAGCAGTACTTC
TRBV11-3	NA	TRBJ2-1	NA	CASSLIIALRDNEQFF	TGTGCCAGCAGCCTAATAATAGCGCTCCGGGACAATGAGCAGTTCTTC
TRBV27	NA	TRBJ1-1	NA	CASGRDAEAFF	TGTGCCAGCGGGAGGGATGCTGAAGCTTTCTTT
TRBV2	TRBD1	TRBJ1-1	NA	CASPFSGGGLAFF	TGTGCCAGCCCCTTCTCAGGGGGCGGCCTCGCTTTCTTT
TRBV27	NA	TRBJ1-1	NA	CASSWTGGGTEAFF	TGTGCCAGCAGCTGGACCGGGGGGGGCACTGAAGCTTTCTTT
TRBV7-8	NA	TRBJ1-2	NA	CASSDTSYGYTF	TGTGCCAGCAGCGACACTTCTTATGGCTACACCTTC
TRBV6-5	NA	TRBJ1-6	NA	CASSTLYPGDSPLHF	TGTGCCAGCAGCACCCTTTACCCAGGGGACTCACCCCTCCACTTT
TRBV7-8	TRBD2	TRBJ2-3	NA	CASTVGLAGGVDTQYF	TGTGCCAGCACCGTCGGGCTAGCGGGAGGAGTAGATACGCAGTATTTT
TRBV7-9	NA	TRBJ1-5	NA	CASSLDSWGGNQPQHF	TGTGCCAGCAGCTTAGACAGCTGGGGAGGGAATCAGCCCCAGCATTTT
TRBV6-5	TRBD2	TRBJ2-1	NA	CASSPSGRTYNEQFF	TGTGCCAGCAGCCCAAGCGGGAGGACCTACAATGAGCAGTTCTTC
TRBV6-1	NA	TRBJ1-1	NA	CASSEARQRTEAFF	TGTGCCAGCAGTGAAGCCCGGCAGAGGACTGAAGCTTTCTTT
TRBV18	TRBD1	TRBJ1-1	few	CASSPDRGRSSGGTEAFF	TGTGCCAGCTCCCCTGACAGGGGTCGGTCGTCGGGGGGCACTGAAGCTTTCTTT
TRBV30	NA	TRBJ2-7	once	CAWRRIGVSSYEQYF	TGTGCCTGGAGAAGGATCGGGGTGAGCTCCTACGAGCAGTACTTC
TRBV5-6	NA	TRBJ1-2	NA	CASSTPGFRVYGYTF	TGTGCCAGCAGCACTCCGGGATTTCGAGTCTATGGCTACACCTTC
TRBV10-2	NA	TRBJ1-5	NA	CASSEAGSRDQPQHF	TGCGCCAGCAGTGAGGCAGGTTCGCGCGATCAGCCCCAGCATTTT
TRBV2	NA	TRBJ2-7	NA	CASSETLSASSYEQYF	TGTGCCAGCAGTGAAACTCTAAGCGCTAGCTCCTACGAGCAGTACTTC